These 2 T cell receptor beta chains were all obtained from the same sample, sequenced in a study of shared clonotypes between healthy human individuals. Clones were sequenced by immunoSEQ multiplex PCR, and TCRdb holds only the in-frame ones, with some missing. Of millions of clones in the sample, roughly nine tenths are singletons; the top ten hold around 0.15%. Material for sequencing was naive CD4+ T cells sorted from blood. Subset here: CD45RA+ positively selected. The receptors stem from a man younger than 30 in good health.

The V gene is TRBV10-1, the J gene TRBJ2-7; D is ambiguous. CDR3 size: 15 residues. Trimming cost V 2 bases and J 6 bases, with 17 bases left between them. Germline CDR1 reads WNHNN; CDR2 reads SYGVQD (reference sequence). The CDR3 sequence is CASSEGSLESLEQYF. The CDR3 nucleotides are TGCGCCAGCAGTGAGGGAAGCCTTGAGTCCCTCGAGCAGTACTTC.

The genes are TRBV7-2 and TRBJ2-3; TRBD2 agrees at 8 bases. The CDR3 contains 15 residues. J lost 5 bases, V lost 5 bases, and 9 bases had no gene match. Germline lookup yields CDR1 SGHTA and CDR2 FQGNSA. The CDR3 here is CASSTSGRKGDTQYF. For the CDR3, the DNA is TGTGCCAGCAGCACGAGCGGGAGAAAGGGAGATACGCAGTATTTT. Combining the CDR3 with reference TRBV7-2 and TRBJ2-3 gives the whole variable domain GAGVSQSPSNKVTEKGKDVELRCDPISGHTALYWYRQSLGQGLEFLIYFQGNSAPDKSGLPSDRFSAERTGGSVSTLTIQRTQQEDSAVYLCASSTSGRKGDTQYFGPGTRLTVL.